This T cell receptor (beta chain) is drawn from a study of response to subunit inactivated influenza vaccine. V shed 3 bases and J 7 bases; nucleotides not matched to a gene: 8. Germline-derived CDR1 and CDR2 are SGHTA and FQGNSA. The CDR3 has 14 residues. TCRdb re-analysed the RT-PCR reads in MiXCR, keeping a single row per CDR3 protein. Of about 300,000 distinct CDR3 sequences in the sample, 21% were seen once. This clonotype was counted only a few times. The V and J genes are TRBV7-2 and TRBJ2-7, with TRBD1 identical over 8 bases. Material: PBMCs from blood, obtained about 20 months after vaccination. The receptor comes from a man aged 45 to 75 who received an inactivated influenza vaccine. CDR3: CASSFQGASEEQYF. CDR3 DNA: TGTGCCAGCAGCTTCCAGGGGGCATCTGAGGAGCAGTACTTC.